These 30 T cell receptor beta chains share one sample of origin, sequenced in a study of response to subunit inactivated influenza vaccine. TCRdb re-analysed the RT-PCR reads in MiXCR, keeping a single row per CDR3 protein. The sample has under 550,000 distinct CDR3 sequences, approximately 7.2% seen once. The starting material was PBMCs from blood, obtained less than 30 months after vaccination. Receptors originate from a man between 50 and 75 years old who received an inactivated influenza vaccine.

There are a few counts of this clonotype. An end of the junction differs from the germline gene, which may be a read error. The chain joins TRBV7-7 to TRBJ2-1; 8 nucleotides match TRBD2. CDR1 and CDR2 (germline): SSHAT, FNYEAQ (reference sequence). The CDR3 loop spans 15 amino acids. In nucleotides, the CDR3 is TGTGCTAGCAGCCGAACCGGGGGGGCTTACAATGAGCAGTTCTTC. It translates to CASSRTGGAYNEQFF.

The CDR3 spells CASSSIRGANTDTQYF. Written as DNA, the CDR3 is TGTGCCAGCAGCAGCATCCGGGGGGCTAACACAGATACGCAGTATTTT. J is TRBJ2-3 and V is TRBV7-9, with a weak D call TRBD2 (7 bases). The CDR3 totals 16 residues. The germline CDR1 and CDR2 sequences are SEHNR and FQNEAQ (reference sequence). V was pared by 5 bases and J by 2 bases, with 17 bases between.

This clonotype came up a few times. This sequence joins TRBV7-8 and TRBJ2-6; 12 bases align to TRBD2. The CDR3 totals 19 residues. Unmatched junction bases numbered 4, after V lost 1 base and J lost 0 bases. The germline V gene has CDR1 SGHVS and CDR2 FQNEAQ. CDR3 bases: TGTGCCAGCAGCTTAGTCGGACTAGCGGGATACTCTGGGGCCAACGTCCTGACTTTC. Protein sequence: CASSLVGLAGYSGANVLTF.

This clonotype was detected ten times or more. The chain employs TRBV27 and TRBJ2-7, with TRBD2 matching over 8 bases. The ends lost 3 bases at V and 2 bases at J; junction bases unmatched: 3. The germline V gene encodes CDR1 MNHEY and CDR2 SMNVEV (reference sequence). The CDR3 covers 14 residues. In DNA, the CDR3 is TGTGCCAGCAGTTTCGGGCGGGGGGCCTACGAGCAGTACTTC. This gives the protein CASSFGRGAYEQYF.

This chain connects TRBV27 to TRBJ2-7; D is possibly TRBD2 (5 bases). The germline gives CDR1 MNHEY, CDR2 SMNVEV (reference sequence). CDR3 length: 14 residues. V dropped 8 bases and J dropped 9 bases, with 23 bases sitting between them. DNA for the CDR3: TGTGCCAGCGCCCCCGGGATAAGCGGTATCTTGCAGTACTTC. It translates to CASAPGISGILQYF.

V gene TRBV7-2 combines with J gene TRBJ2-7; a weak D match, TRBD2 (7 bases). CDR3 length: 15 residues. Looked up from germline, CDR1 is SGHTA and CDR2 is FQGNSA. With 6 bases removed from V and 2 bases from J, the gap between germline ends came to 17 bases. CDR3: CASRPEEGGPYEQYF. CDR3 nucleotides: TGTGCCAGCAGACCCGAGGAGGGGGGGCCCTACGAGCAGTACTTC.

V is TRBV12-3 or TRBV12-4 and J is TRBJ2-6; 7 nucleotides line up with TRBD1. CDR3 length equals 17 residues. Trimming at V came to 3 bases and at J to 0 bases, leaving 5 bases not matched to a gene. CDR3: CASSFGTDRSGANVLTF. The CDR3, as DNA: TGTGCCAGCAGTTTCGGGACAGACCGCTCTGGGGCCAACGTCCTGACTTTC.

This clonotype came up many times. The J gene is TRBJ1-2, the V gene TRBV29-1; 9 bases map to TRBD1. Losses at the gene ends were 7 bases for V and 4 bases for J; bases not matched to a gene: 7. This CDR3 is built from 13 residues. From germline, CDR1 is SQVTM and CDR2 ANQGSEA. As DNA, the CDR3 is TGCAGCGCAGGACAGGGGAATGCCTATGGCTACACCTTC. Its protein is CSAGQGNAYGYTF.

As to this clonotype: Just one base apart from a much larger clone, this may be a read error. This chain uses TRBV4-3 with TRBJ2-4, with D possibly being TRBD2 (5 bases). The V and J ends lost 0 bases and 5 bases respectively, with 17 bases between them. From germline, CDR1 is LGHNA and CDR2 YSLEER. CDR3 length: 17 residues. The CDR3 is CASSQEWRWAGENIQYF. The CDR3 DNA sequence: TGCGCCAGCAGCCAAGAATGGAGGTGGGCAGGCGAAAACATTCAGTACTTC.

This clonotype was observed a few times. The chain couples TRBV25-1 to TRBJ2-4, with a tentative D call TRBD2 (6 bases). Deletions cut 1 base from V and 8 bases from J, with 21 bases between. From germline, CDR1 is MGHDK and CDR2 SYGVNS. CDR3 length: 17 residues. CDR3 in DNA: TGTGCCAGCAGTGAATCAATACCAGCGGGCCGGAAGGACATTCAGTACTTC. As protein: CASSESIPAGRKDIQYF.

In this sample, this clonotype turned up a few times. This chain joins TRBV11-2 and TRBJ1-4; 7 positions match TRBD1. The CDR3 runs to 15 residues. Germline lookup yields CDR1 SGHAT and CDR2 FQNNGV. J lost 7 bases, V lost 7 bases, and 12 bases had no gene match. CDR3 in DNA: TGTGCCAGCACCCCCCTAGACAGGGCTGCTGAAAAACTGTTTTTT. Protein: CASTPLDRAAEKLFF.

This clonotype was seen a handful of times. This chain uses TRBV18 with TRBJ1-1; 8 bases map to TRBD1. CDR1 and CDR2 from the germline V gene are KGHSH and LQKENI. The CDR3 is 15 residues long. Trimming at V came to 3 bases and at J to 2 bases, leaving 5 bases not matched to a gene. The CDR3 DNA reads TGTGCCAGCTCACCCAGACAGGGGATTAACACTGAAGCTTTCTTT. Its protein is CASSPRQGINTEAFF.

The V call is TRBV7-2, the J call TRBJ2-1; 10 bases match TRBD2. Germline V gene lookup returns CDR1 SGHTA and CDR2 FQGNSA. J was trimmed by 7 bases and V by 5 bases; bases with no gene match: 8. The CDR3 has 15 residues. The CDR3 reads CASSPSGGAGNEQFF. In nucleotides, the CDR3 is TGTGCCAGCAGCCCGAGCGGGGGGGCTGGTAATGAGCAGTTCTTC.

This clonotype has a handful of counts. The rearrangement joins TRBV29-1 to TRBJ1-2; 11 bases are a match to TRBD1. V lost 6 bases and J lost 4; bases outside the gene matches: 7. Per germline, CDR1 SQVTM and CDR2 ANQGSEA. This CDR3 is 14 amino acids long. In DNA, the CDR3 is TGCAGCGTCGGGGCAGGACAGGGGGCCTATGGCTACACCTTC. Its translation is CSVGAGQGAYGYTF.

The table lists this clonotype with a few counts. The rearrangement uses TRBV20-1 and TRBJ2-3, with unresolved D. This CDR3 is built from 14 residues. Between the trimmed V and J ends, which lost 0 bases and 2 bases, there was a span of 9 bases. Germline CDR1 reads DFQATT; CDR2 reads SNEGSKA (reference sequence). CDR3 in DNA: TGCAGTGCTAGAGATCCCCAGAACACAGATACGCAGTATTTT. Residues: CSARDPQNTDTQYF.

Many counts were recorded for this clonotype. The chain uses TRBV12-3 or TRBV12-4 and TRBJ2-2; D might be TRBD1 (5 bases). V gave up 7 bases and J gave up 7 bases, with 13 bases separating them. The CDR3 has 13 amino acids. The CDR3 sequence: CASTWTWGGELFF. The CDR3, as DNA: TGTGCCAGCACCTGGACATGGGGCGGGGAGCTGTTTTTT.

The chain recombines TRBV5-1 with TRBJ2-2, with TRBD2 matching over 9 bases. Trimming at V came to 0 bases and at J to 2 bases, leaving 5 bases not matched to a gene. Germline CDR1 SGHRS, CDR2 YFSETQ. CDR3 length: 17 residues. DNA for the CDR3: TGCGCCAGCAGCTTGGGTAGCGGGGGACCAAACACCGGGGAGCTGTTTTTT. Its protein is CASSLGSGGPNTGELFF.

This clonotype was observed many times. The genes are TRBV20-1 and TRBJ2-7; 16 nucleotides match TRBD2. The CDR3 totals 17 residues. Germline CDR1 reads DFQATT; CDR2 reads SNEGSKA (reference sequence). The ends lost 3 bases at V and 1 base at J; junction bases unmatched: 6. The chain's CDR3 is CSASPGTSGRASYEQYF. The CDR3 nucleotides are TGCAGTGCTAGCCCCGGGACTAGCGGGAGGGCATCCTACGAGCAGTACTTC.

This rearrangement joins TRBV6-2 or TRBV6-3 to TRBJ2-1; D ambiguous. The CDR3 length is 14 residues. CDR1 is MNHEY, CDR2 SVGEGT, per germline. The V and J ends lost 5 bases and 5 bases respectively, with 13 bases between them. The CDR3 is CASSRRQENNEQFF. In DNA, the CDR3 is TGTGCCAGCAGTCGGCGGCAGGAGAACAATGAGCAGTTCTTC.

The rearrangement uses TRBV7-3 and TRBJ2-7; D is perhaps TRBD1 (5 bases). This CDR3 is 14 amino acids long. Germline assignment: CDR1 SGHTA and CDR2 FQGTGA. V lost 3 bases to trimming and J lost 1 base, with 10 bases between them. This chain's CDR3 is CASSFDSKSYEQYF. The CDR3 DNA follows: TGTGCCAGCAGCTTTGACAGCAAATCCTACGAGCAGTACTTC. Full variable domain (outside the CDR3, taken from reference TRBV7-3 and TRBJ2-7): GAGVSQTPSNKVTEKGKYVELRCDPISGHTALYWYRQSLGQGPEFLIYFQGTGAADDSGLPNDRFFAVRPEGSVSTLKIQRTERGDSAVYLCASSFDSKSYEQYFGPGTRLTVT.

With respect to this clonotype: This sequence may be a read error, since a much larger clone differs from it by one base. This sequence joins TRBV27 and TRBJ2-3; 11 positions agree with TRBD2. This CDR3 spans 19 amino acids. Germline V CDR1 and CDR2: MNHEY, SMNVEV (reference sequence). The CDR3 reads CASSATSGGLLGFTDAQYF. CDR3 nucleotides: TGTGCCAGCAGTGCCACTAGCGGGGGACTCCTCGGATTCACAGATGCGCAGTATTTT.

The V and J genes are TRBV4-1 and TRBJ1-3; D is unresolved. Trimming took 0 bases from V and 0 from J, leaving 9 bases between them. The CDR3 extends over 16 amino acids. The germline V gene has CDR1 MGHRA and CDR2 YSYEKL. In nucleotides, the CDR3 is TGCGCCAGCAGCCAAGAGCCGATTATCTCTGGAAACACCATATATTTT. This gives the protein CASSQEPIISGNTIYF.

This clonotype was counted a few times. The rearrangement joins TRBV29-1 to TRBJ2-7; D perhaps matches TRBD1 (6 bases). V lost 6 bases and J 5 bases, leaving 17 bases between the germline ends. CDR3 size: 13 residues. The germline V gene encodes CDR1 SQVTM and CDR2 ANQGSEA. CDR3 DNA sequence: TGCAGCGTGAGAAGGGGGAGTCGCGACGAGCAGTACTTC. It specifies CSVRRGSRDEQYF.

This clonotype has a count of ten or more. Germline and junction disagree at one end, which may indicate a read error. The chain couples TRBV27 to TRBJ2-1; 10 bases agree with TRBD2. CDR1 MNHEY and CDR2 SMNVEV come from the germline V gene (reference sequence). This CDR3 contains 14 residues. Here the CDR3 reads CASSLAGAYNEQFF. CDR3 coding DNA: TGCGCCAGCAGCCTAGCGGGAGCCTACAATGAGCAGTTCTTC.

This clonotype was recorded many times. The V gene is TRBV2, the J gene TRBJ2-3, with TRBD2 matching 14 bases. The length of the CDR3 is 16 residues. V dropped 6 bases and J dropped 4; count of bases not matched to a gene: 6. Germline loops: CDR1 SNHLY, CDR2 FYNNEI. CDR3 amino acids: CASSRTSGGSADTQYF. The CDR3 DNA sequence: TGTGCCAGCAGCCGGACTAGCGGGGGGTCCGCAGATACGCAGTATTTT.

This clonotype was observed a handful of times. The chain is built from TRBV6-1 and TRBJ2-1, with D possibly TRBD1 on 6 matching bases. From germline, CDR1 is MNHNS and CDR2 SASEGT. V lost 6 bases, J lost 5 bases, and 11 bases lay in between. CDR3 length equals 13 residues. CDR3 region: CASRPTGNNEQFF. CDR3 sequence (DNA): TGTGCCAGCAGGCCGACAGGTAACAATGAGCAGTTCTTC.

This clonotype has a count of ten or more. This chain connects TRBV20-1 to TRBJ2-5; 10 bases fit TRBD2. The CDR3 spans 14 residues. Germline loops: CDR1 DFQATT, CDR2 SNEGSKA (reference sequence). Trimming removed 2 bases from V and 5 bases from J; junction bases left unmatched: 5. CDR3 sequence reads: CSARSSGSGETQYF. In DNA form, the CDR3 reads TGCAGTGCTAGATCTAGCGGGAGCGGGGAGACCCAGTACTTC.

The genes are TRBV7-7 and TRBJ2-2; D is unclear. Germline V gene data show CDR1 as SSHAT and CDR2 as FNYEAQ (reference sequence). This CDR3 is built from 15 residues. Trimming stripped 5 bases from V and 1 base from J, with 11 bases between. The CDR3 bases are TGTGCCAGCAGCAGGGAACTACTGAACACCGGGGAGCTGTTTTTT. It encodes CASSRELLNTGELFF.

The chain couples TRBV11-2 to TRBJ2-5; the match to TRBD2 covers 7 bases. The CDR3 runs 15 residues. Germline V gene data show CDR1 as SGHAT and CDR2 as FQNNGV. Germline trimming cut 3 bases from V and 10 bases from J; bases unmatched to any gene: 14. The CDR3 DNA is TGTGCCAGCAGCTTTGGGACTTACCAGCGGGGTGGCCAGTACTTC. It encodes CASSFGTYQRGGQYF.

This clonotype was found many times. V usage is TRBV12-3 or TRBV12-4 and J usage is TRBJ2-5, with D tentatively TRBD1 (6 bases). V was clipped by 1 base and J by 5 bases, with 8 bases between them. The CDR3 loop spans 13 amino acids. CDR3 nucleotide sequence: TGTGCCAGCAGTTTAGACAGGGTTGAGACCCAGTACTTC. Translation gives CASSLDRVETQYF.